The 24 T cell receptor beta chains in this list originate from one sample, sequenced in a study of blood T cells in healthy people across ages. A second roughly 7 to 11 cycle PCR used barcoded and J-beta primers. TCRdb itself ran the 5' RACE reads through MiXCR, one entry per CDR3 protein. The data show about 640,000 distinct CDR3 sequences, less than 35% seen once. What was sequenced was blood. The receptors stem from a woman of 80 years or more in good health.

The table lists this clonotype with many counts. V and J are TRBV20-1 and TRBJ2-3; D unclear. The germline V gene encodes CDR1 DFQATT and CDR2 SNEGSKA (reference sequence). The length of the CDR3 is 13 residues. V was shortened by 5 bases and J by 0 bases, with 9 bases between the two germline ends. In nucleotides, the CDR3 is TGCAGTGCTCCTTTGACCAGCACAGATACGCAGTATTTT. It specifies CSAPLTSTDTQYF.

The gene calls are TRBV30 and TRBJ1-2, with TRBD1 identical over 9 bases. The trim removed 2 bases at V and 7 bases at J, leaving 5 bases unmatched. The CDR3 is 13 residues long. CDR1 and CDR2 from the germline V gene are GTSNPN and SVGIG (reference sequence). CDR3 sequence: CAWSPGQGTGYTF. The CDR3, as DNA: TGTGCCTGGAGTCCGGGACAGGGAACTGGCTACACCTTC.

This clonotype showed up many times. This chain uses TRBV6-2 or TRBV6-3 with TRBJ1-2; a weak D match, TRBD1 (5 bases). This CDR3 is 11 amino acids long. V lost 6 bases and J 7 bases, leaving 9 bases between the germline ends. The germline V gene has CDR1 MNHEY and CDR2 SVGEGT. For the CDR3, the DNA is TGTGCCAGCAGCCCGGGACCTGGCTACACCTTC. Residues: CASSPGPGYTF.

Notes on this clonotype: With a much larger clone just one base away, this may be a read error. The chain carries TRBV7-3 and TRBJ1-2; D remains unclear. This CDR3 is 15 amino acids long. Per germline, CDR1 SGHTA and CDR2 FQGTGA. Trimming removed 0 bases from V and 4 bases from J, with 12 bases in between. CDR3 bases: TGTGCCAGCAGCTTAACAGCGGAGACGGGCTATGGCTACACCTTC. This encodes CASSLTAETGYGYTF.

This clonotype showed up many times. The chain recombines TRBV20-1 with TRBJ1-6, with D tentatively TRBD1 (5 bases). Trimming cost V 5 bases and J 4 bases, with 12 bases left between them. Germline V gene lookup returns CDR1 DFQATT and CDR2 SNEGSKA (reference sequence). The CDR3 sequence is 14 residues long. This CDR3 is CSAFTGGYNSPLHF. The CDR3 DNA reads as TGCAGTGCTTTTACAGGAGGATATAATTCACCCCTCCACTTT.

This clonotype occurred a few times. A read error may explain this, as a much larger clone is one base away. The CDR3 DNA is TGCGCCAGCAGCCTGAGCGGGGGCGCGATCGAGGCCCAGTACTTC. This encodes CASSLSGGAIEAQYF. The chain uses TRBV5-1 and TRBJ2-5, with 8 bases aligning to TRBD2. The germline gives CDR1 SGHRS, CDR2 YFSETQ. Trimming cost V 4 bases and J 9 bases; bases outside gene matches: 14. There are 15 residues in the CDR3. Full variable domain (outside the CDR3, taken from reference TRBV5-1 and TRBJ2-5): KAGVTQTPRYLIKTRGQQVTLSCSPISGHRSVSWYQQTPGQGLQFLFEYFSETQRNKGNFPGRFSGRQFSNSRSEMNVSTLELGDSALYLCASSLSGGAIEAQYFGPGTRLLVL.

The chain is built from TRBV28 and TRBJ2-4; 7 bases agree with TRBD1. The DNA end is more similar to TRBJ2-7, so the J call may be wrong. Germline CDR1 MDHEN, CDR2 SYDVKM. The CDR3 covers 15 residues. CDR3 residues: CASSVSTGSFYEQYF. For the CDR3, the DNA is TGTGCCAGCAGTGTTTCGACAGGGAGTTTTTACGAGCAGTACTTC.

This clonotype was recorded a few times. The V gene is TRBV5-5, the J gene TRBJ1-2, with D maybe TRBD1 (5 bases). Germline loops: CDR1 SGHKS, CDR2 YYEKEE (reference sequence). V lost 0 bases, J lost 4 bases, and 16 bases lay in between. The CDR3 length is 16 residues. CDR3 sequence reads: CASSLESDSYFYGYTF. CDR3 DNA sequence: TGTGCCAGCAGCTTGGAGAGTGACAGTTATTTCTATGGCTACACCTTC.

This clonotype has a count of ten or more. The V gene is TRBV30, the J gene TRBJ2-7; TRBD1 might be the D (6 bases). The CDR3 length is 14 residues. V lost 0 bases, J lost 5 bases, and 14 bases lay in between. Germline V gives CDR1 GTSNPN, CDR2 SVGIG (reference sequence). In DNA, the CDR3 is TGTGCCTGGAGTGTACGCACAGGGTATAACGAGCAGTACTTC. Its protein is CAWSVRTGYNEQYF.

With respect to this clonotype: A much larger clone differs by one base, so this may be a read error. V gene TRBV6-5 combines with J gene TRBJ1-2; 8 nucleotides match TRBD1. Germline CDR1 is MNHEY and CDR2 is SVGAGI. The CDR3 totals 16 residues. This chain's CDR3 is CACSRTQTGVSSGYTF. The DNA of the CDR3 is TGTGCCTGCAGTCGCACACAGACAGGGGTTTCTTCCGGCTACACCTTC.

V usage is TRBV6-5 and J usage is TRBJ2-1; D perhaps matches TRBD2 (5 bases). Trimming removed 1 base at V and 2 bases at J, with 15 bases between. The CDR3 is 17 residues long. The germline CDR1 and CDR2 sequences are MNHEY and SVGAGI. The CDR3 is CASSYFMASSAYNEQFF. The DNA for the CDR3 is TGTGCCAGCAGTTACTTCATGGCTAGCTCCGCCTACAATGAGCAGTTCTTC.

This clonotype has a count of ten or more. The rearrangement uses TRBV7-9 and TRBJ2-7; 7 bases match TRBD1. The length of the CDR3 is 15 residues. Germline values: CDR1 SEHNR, CDR2 FQNEAQ (reference sequence). The V gene end was trimmed by 0 bases and the J gene end by 6 bases; junction bases not matched to a gene: 8. CDR3 protein: CASSLATGRGAEQYF. The CDR3 DNA reads TGTGCCAGCAGCTTAGCGACAGGGAGAGGGGCCGAGCAGTACTTC. Full variable domain (remainder filled in from reference TRBV7-9 and TRBJ2-7): DTGVSQNPRHKITKRGQNVTFRCDPISEHNRLYWYRQTLGQGPEFLTYFQNEAQLEKSRLLSDRFSAERPKGSFSTLEIQRTEQGDSAMYLCASSLATGRGAEQYFGPGTRLTVT.

This clonotype showed up many times. The chain combines TRBV7-2 with TRBJ2-1; 10 nucleotides align to TRBD2. This CDR3 is 17 amino acids long. V lost 3 bases, J lost 8 bases, and 13 bases stayed unmatched. CDR1 is SGHTA and CDR2 is FQGNSA in the germline V gene. The CDR3 nucleotides are TGTGCCAGCAGCTTCCCGCGGAGCGGGGGGGCCATATATGAGCAGTTCTTC. Its translation: CASSFPRSGGAIYEQFF.

Comment on this clonotype: A read error may be the cause here, since a much bigger clone is one base away. The chain links TRBV20-1 to TRBJ1-2; D remains unclear. V was cut by 7 bases and J by 4 bases, with 16 bases left in between. The CDR3 covers 13 residues. CDR1 is DFQATT and CDR2 is SNEGSKA in the germline V gene (reference sequence). The chain's CDR3 is CSVQAEVRYGYTF. In DNA form, the CDR3 reads TGCAGTGTCCAAGCGGAGGTCCGCTATGGCTACACCTTC.

The V call is TRBV7-2, the J call TRBJ2-5; 10 bases agree with TRBD1. Trimming cost V 4 bases and J 11 bases; bases outside gene matches: 16. Germline V gene data show CDR1 as SGHTA and CDR2 as FQGNSA. The CDR3 extends over 16 amino acids. The chain's CDR3 is CASSSTGGSLPTGQYF. DNA of the CDR3: TGTGCCAGCAGCTCGACAGGGGGCAGCCTACCTACAGGGCAGTACTTC.

This clonotype was observed at least ten times. V and J are TRBV3-1 and TRBJ2-3; 9 positions match TRBD1. Germline CDR1 reads LGHDT; CDR2 reads YNNKEL (reference sequence). The V gene end was trimmed by 1 base and the J gene end by 6 bases; junction bases not matched to a gene: 8. The CDR3 length is 16 residues. The CDR3 loop is CASSQVQGAREDTQYF. The CDR3, as DNA: TGTGCCAGCAGCCAAGTACAGGGGGCAAGGGAGGATACGCAGTATTTT.

There are many counts of this clonotype. The chain couples TRBV20-1 to TRBJ2-2; 7 nucleotides align to TRBD2. Germline V CDR1 and CDR2: DFQATT, SNEGSKA (reference sequence). V lost 1 base, J lost 0 bases, and 2 bases stayed unmatched. The CDR3 has 15 amino acids. This CDR3 is CSARGAGANTGELFF. The CDR3 DNA sequence: TGCAGTGCTAGAGGGGCGGGGGCGAACACCGGGGAGCTGTTTTTT.

This rearrangement joins TRBV5-1 to TRBJ1-5; 9 bases agree with TRBD1. Germline lookup yields CDR1 SGHRS and CDR2 YFSETQ. CDR3 length equals 13 residues. Trimming took 2 bases from V and 10 from J; bases not matched to a gene: 4. The CDR3 DNA reads as TGCGCCAGCAGCTTAGGACAGGGGAAACCCCAGCATTTT. Protein product: CASSLGQGKPQHF.

This clonotype was detected only a few times. Possible read error: a much larger clone is one base away. The V call is TRBV12-3 or TRBV12-4, the J call TRBJ1-2, with D maybe TRBD1 (5 bases). Trimming shortened V by 8 bases and J by 6 bases, and 16 bases separated the two germline ends. There are 13 residues in the CDR3. CDR3 sequence reads: CASCPGGADGYTF. The CDR3 coding sequence is TGTGCCAGCTGCCCCGGCGGGGCGGATGGCTACACCTTC.

This sequence joins TRBV12-3 or TRBV12-4 and TRBJ2-5; D is unclear. Trimming pared 8 bases from V and 13 bases from J, leaving 23 bases between. The CDR3 has 13 amino acids. The CDR3 bases are TGTGCCAGCCTACGATGGCGAGACAATGAGCGGTACTTC. It codes for CASLRWRDNERYF.

As for this clonotype: This could be a read error, since a much larger clone is one nucleotide away. V usage is TRBV7-3 and J usage is TRBJ2-4; weak D call: TRBD2 (7 bases). This CDR3 comprises 13 residues. V was shortened by 5 bases and J by 8 bases, with 13 bases between the two germline ends. The germline gives CDR1 SGHTA, CDR2 FQGTGA. CDR3 residues: CASSVQGGDIQYF. The CDR3 bases are TGTGCCAGCAGCGTACAGGGAGGGGACATTCAGTACTTC.

The genes are TRBV6-1 and TRBJ2-4, with D tentatively TRBD2 (6 bases). The germline V and J ends were trimmed by 6 bases and 0 bases, with 9 bases remaining between them. The CDR3 has 14 amino acids. Germline V gene sequence: CDR1 MNHNS, CDR2 SASEGT. CDR3 in DNA: TGTGCCAGCAGAGGGGACTTAGCCAAAAACATTCAGTACTTC. Its protein product is CASRGDLAKNIQYF.

Notes on this clonotype: Just one base apart from a much larger clone, this may be a read error. The rearrangement joins TRBV9 to TRBJ2-7; 7 bases align to TRBD2. The CDR3 extends over 14 amino acids. V was pared by 0 bases and J by 7 bases, with 7 bases of the junction left unmatched. Germline lookup yields CDR1 SGDLS and CDR2 YYNGEE. The CDR3: CASSVAGGCREQYF. CDR3 bases: TGTGCCAGCAGCGTAGCCGGGGGGTGTAGGGAGCAGTACTTC.

This clonotype has just a few counts. The chain combines TRBV7-3 with TRBJ1-2, with D tentatively TRBD1 (5 bases). The CDR3 covers 13 residues. Between the trimmed V and J ends, which lost 1 base and 8 bases, there was a span of 11 bases. Germline V gene lookup returns CDR1 SGHTA and CDR2 FQGTGA. The CDR3 coding sequence is TGTGCCAGCAGCTTAAAGGAGGGGTACGGCTACACCTTC. It codes for CASSLKEGYGYTF.